One and the same sample provided the 21 T cell receptor beta chains below, sequenced in a study of blood T cells in healthy people across ages. A second PCR, run for 7 to 11 cycles, used a sample-barcoded 5' primer plus a J-beta primer mix. TCRdb re-called the 5' RACE reads with MiXCR, one entry per CDR3 protein. Among 700,000 to 850,000 distinct CDR3 sequences listed, less than 70% were seen once. Sample: blood. Source of these receptors: a man older than 75 in good health.

The rearrangement joins TRBV7-9 to TRBJ2-6; 7 nucleotides match TRBD1. V shed 11 bases and J 3 bases; nucleotides not matched to a gene: 4. The V gene's germline CDR1 is SEHNR and CDR2 FQNEAQ (reference sequence). There are 13 residues in the CDR3. CDR3 protein: CARQGYGANVLTF. The CDR3 DNA is TGTGCCCGACAGGGATATGGGGCCAACGTCCTGACTTTC.

The table lists this clonotype with a few counts. The rearrangement joins TRBV5-1 to TRBJ2-1, with a possible D match to TRBD2 (5 bases). Per germline, CDR1 SGHRS and CDR2 YFSETQ. Trimming pared 1 base from V and 8 bases from J, leaving 16 bases between. This CDR3 has 15 amino acids. For the CDR3, the DNA is TGCGCCAGCAGCTTGCCCGCGGGTTCTATGGATGAGCAGTTCTTC. It translates to CASSLPAGSMDEQFF.

This chain uses TRBV27 with TRBJ1-5, with 7 positions matching TRBD1. This CDR3 is 14 amino acids long. The V gene end was trimmed by 7 bases and the J gene end by 5 bases; junction bases not matched to a gene: 8. The germline gives CDR1 MNHEY, CDR2 SMNVEV (reference sequence). CDR3 DNA: TGTGCCAGCACCTTAAGACAGGGTGATCAGCCCCAGCATTTT. Translating gives CASTLRQGDQPQHF.

This rearrangement joins TRBV27 to TRBJ1-4; maybe TRBD1 (5 bases). V was clipped by 5 bases and J by 5 bases, with 15 bases between them. The CDR3 sequence is 15 residues long. CDR1 is MNHEY, CDR2 SMNVEV, per germline (reference sequence). In DNA form, the CDR3 reads TGTGCCAGCAGTCCGGGGACTAGCGGGAATGAAAAACTGTTTTTT. It specifies CASSPGTSGNEKLFF.

There are a few counts of this clonotype. The chain joins TRBV29-1 to TRBJ1-2; D uncertain. V was trimmed by 0 bases and J by 8 bases, leaving 13 bases between them. The germline gives CDR1 SQVTM, CDR2 ANQGSEA. The CDR3 extends over 13 amino acids. The CDR3 region has the DNA TGCAGCGTTGAAGACCGACTTCCTAGCGGCTACACCTTC. It is translated as CSVEDRLPSGYTF.

This chain links TRBV3-1 with TRBJ2-5, with D possibly matching TRBD2 (5 bases). CDR3 length equals 15 residues. V gave up 1 base and J gave up 3 bases, with 12 bases separating them. Germline V gene data show CDR1 as LGHDT and CDR2 as YNNKEL (reference sequence). The CDR3 sequence: CASSQGRLLEETQYF. In DNA form, the CDR3 reads TGTGCCAGCAGCCAAGGTAGACTACTGGAAGAGACCCAGTACTTC.

The V gene is TRBV15, the J gene TRBJ1-6; 10 bases agree with TRBD1. The CDR3 loop spans 15 amino acids. Losses at the gene ends were 6 bases for V and 7 bases for J; bases not matched to a gene: 6. The germline CDR1 and CDR2 sequences are LNHNV and YYDKDF (reference sequence). The CDR3 spells CATRIGTGENSPLHF. The CDR3, as DNA: TGTGCCACCAGGATTGGGACAGGGGAAAATTCACCCCTCCACTTT.

This clonotype appeared a few times. The V gene is TRBV20-1, the J gene TRBJ2-1, with D perhaps matching TRBD1 or TRBD2 (6 bases each). V gave up 0 bases and J gave up 0 bases, with 24 bases separating them. The CDR3 sequence is 20 residues long. Looked up from germline, CDR1 is DFQATT and CDR2 is SNEGSKA (reference sequence). In DNA, the CDR3 is TGCAGTGCTAGAGATCCCGGTTGGGGGGCGAGGGAGAGCTCCTACAATGAGCAGTTCTTC. It encodes CSARDPGWGARESSYNEQFF.

This clonotype has at least ten counts. Written as DNA, the CDR3 is TGTGCCAGCAGCCCATGGGGCAACATGAACACTGAAGCTTTCTTT. Amino acid sequence: CASSPWGNMNTEAFF. V and J are TRBV9 and TRBJ1-1, with a weak D call TRBD1 (5 bases). Germline V gene lookup returns CDR1 SGDLS and CDR2 YYNGEE. V was clipped by 4 bases and J by 0 bases, with 13 bases between them. This CDR3 has 15 residues.

The chain has TRBV6-5 and TRBJ2-3, with TRBD1 identical over 9 bases. CDR3 size: 16 residues. Germline V CDR1 and CDR2: MNHEY, SVGAGI. Trimming cost V 2 bases and J 2 bases; bases outside gene matches: 5. CDR3 sequence: CASSYRTGANTDTQYF. In nucleotides, the CDR3 is TGTGCCAGCAGTTACCGGACAGGGGCAAACACAGATACGCAGTATTTT.

The chain joins TRBV10-3 to TRBJ1-4, with D perhaps matching TRBD1 (5 bases). Trimming cost V 10 bases and J 6 bases, with 9 bases left between them. Germline V CDR1 and CDR2: ENHRY, SYGVKD. The CDR3 sequence is 11 residues long. CDR3 DNA sequence: TGTGCCAGCGGGACTGATGAAAAACTGTTTTTT. It encodes CASGTDEKLFF.

V gene TRBV9 combines with J gene TRBJ2-7; no clear D gene. The V gene's germline CDR1 is SGDLS and CDR2 YYNGEE. Between the trimmed V and J ends, which lost 3 bases and 2 bases, there was a span of 12 bases. This CDR3 has 14 residues. The CDR3: CASSAGPITYEQYF. The CDR3 bases are TGTGCCAGCAGCGCTGGCCCCATCACCTACGAGCAGTACTTC.

The rearrangement joins TRBV6-1 to TRBJ1-2; D remains unclear. V dropped 3 bases and J dropped 5 bases, with 19 bases sitting between them. Germline loops: CDR1 MNHNS, CDR2 SASEGT. This CDR3 has 16 amino acids. CDR3 region: CASSDGPTALRYGYTF. In nucleotides, the CDR3 is TGTGCCAGCAGTGATGGACCGACCGCCCTACGTTATGGCTACACCTTC.

CDR3 in DNA: TGCGCCAGCAGCTCCCGTCCGGGTGGCGAGCAGTACTTC. Translated, it gives CASSSRPGGEQYF. This rearrangement joins TRBV5-1 to TRBJ2-7; D unclear. Germline CDR1 SGHRS, CDR2 YFSETQ. This CDR3 has 13 residues. Trimming cost V 3 bases and J 6 bases, with 13 bases left between them.

V gene TRBV29-1 combines with J gene TRBJ2-6; 10 nucleotides line up with TRBD1. Germline lookup yields CDR1 SQVTM and CDR2 ANQGSEA. This CDR3 spans 18 amino acids. V gave up 3 bases and J gave up 1 base; unmatched junction bases: 9. CDR3 sequence reads: CSVEDATGGWSGANVLTF. CDR3 DNA: TGCAGCGTTGAGGATGCGACAGGGGGCTGGTCTGGGGCCAACGTCCTGACTTTC.

This clonotype was counted a single time. The chain joins TRBV6-6 to TRBJ2-7; TRBD1 aligns across 8 bases. The CDR3 runs to 16 residues. Germline-derived CDR1 and CDR2 are MNHNY and SVGAGI (reference sequence). V gave up 5 bases and J gave up 1 base; unmatched junction bases: 10. CDR3 residues: CASSLDRTGPSYEQYF. The CDR3 region has the DNA TGTGCCAGCAGTCTCGATCGGACAGGGCCATCCTACGAGCAGTACTTC.

This clonotype was recorded a few times. The DNA of the CDR3 is TGTGCCATCAATCGGGGTTCGGGGGCCAACGTCCTGACTTTC. Residues: CAINRGSGANVLTF. The V and J genes are TRBV10-3 and TRBJ2-6, with D perhaps TRBD2 (5 bases). Germline CDR1 reads ENHRY; CDR2 reads SYGVKD. Trimming shortened V by 7 bases and J by 4 bases, and 11 bases separated the two germline ends. The CDR3 covers 14 residues.

This chain joins TRBV20-1 and TRBJ1-3; TRBD1 aligns across 7 bases. Germline CDR1 reads DFQATT; CDR2 reads SNEGSKA (reference sequence). The CDR3 consists of 15 residues. Trimming cost V 3 bases and J 4 bases; bases outside gene matches: 9. The CDR3 coding sequence is TGCAGTGCTAGGGGACAGCTGTTCCAAGGAAACACCATATATTTT. Translating it yields CSARGQLFQGNTIYF.

The V gene is TRBV25-1, the J gene TRBJ1-4; TRBD1 is a possible D gene (5 bases). V lost 3 bases, J lost 8 bases, and 13 bases lay in between. Germline loops: CDR1 MGHDK, CDR2 SYGVNS. The CDR3 loop spans 14 amino acids. As DNA, the CDR3 is TGTGCCAGCAGTGAGGAGGGGCTGGGGGAAAAACTGTTTTTT. The encoded protein is CASSEEGLGEKLFF.

This rearrangement joins TRBV15 to TRBJ2-1; D might be TRBD1 or TRBD2, each matching 5 bases. CDR1 and CDR2 (germline): LNHNV, YYDKDF (reference sequence). The CDR3 is 16 residues long. Trimming removed 0 bases from V and 2 bases from J, with 11 bases in between. The CDR3 DNA is TGTGCCACCAGCAGAGATAGATCGGGACCCTACAATGAGCAGTTCTTC. Protein product: CATSRDRSGPYNEQFF.

This clonotype was seen only once. The chain employs TRBV12-3 or TRBV12-4 and TRBJ1-5; no firm D call. Trimming pared 7 bases from V and 0 bases from J, leaving 10 bases between. This CDR3 is built from 14 residues. CDR3 bases: TGTGCCAGCAACCCGGACTATAGCAATCAGCCCCAGCATTTT. It encodes CASNPDYSNQPQHF.